A selection of T cell receptor beta chains follows, all from one sample in a study of regulatory T cells in long-lasting Graves disease. TCRdb called the multiplex PCR reads again in MiXCR, with one record for every CDR3 protein. This sample has about 560,000 distinct CDR3 sequences, with about 15% found just once. This sample also belongs to another study, concerning T cells in Graves' hyperthyroidism and ophthalmopathy.

The sample was peripheral blood mononuclear cells (PBMCs), taken at new diagnosis, from a patient treated with antithyroid drugs. The receptor source for this set is a man younger than 35 with Graves disease. CDR3s include the opening cysteine and the closing phenylalanine or tryptophan. The order of the fields is V gene, D gene, clone size, J gene, CDR3 DNA, CDR3 protein. D genes are given only for firm matches. Only part of the rows carry a size: once, few, many, or a class if the clone is expanded.

TRBV11-3	TRBD2	many	TRBJ2-3	TGTGCCAGCAGCTTAGGCTCTAATAGCGGTGCGGGGGAGGATACGCAGTATTTT	CASSLGSNSGAGEDTQYF
TRBV20-1	-	-	TRBJ2-4	TGCAGTGCGGTAGTGGGCATTCAGTACTTC	CSAVVGIQYF
TRBV12-3/TRBV12-4	TRBD2	many	TRBJ2-1	TGTGCCAGCAGTTTGGTACTAGCGGAGACGAACAATGAGCAGTTCTTC	CASSLVLAETNNEQFF
TRBV24-1	TRBD2	-	TRBJ2-1	TGTGCCACCAGTGATTTGATGACTAGCGGGCCTCCGATCCATGAGCAGTTCTTC	CATSDLMTSGPPIHEQFF
TRBV12-3/TRBV12-4	TRBD1	many	TRBJ1-1	TGTGCCAGCAGTAAAGCGACAGGGGTGAACACTGAAGCTTTCTTT	CASSKATGVNTEAFF
TRBV28	-	many	TRBJ2-2	TGTGCCAGCAGTTTAAAGGGCCCGGTCTACACCGGGGAGCTGTTTTTT	CASSLKGPVYTGELFF
TRBV6-1	TRBD2	-	TRBJ2-1	TGTGCCAGCTGCCATCAGGGACTAGCGGGAGCGGTTGAGCAGTTCTTC	CASCHQGLAGAVEQFF
TRBV5-6	TRBD1	-	TRBJ1-2	TGTGCCAGCAAAGGGAACAGGGGGCGATGGGAGTTTGGCTACACCTTC	CASKGNRGRWEFGYTF
TRBV28	-	many	TRBJ1-2	TGTGCCAGCAGTTTATCAGGTGCAGGAGCTAACTATGGCTACACCTTC	CASSLSGAGANYGYTF
TRBV18	-	few	TRBJ2-7	TGTGCCAGCTCACCACCTGCGCGGGATACGTACGAGCAGTACTTC	CASSPPARDTYEQYF
TRBV12-3/TRBV12-4	-	few	TRBJ1-1	TGTGCCAGCAATATACAGGGATACACTGAAGCTTTCTTT	CASNIQGYTEAFF
TRBV12-3/TRBV12-4	-	many	TRBJ2-5	TGTGCCAGCAGTTTAGCGCGGAGCCAAAAGACCCAGTACTTC	CASSLARSQKTQYF
TRBV3-1	-	-	TRBJ2-5	TGTGCCAGCAGGCGAGGGGCGATACGCCAAGAGACCCAGTACTTC	CASRRGAIRQETQYF
TRBV28	-	many	TRBJ2-1	TGTGCCAGTAGGCCGAGAAATTACAATGAGCAGTTCTTC	CASRPRNYNEQFF
TRBV7-7	TRBD2	-	TRBJ2-1	TGTGCTAGCAGCCGCGGGACTAGCGCCTACAATGAGCAGTTCTTC	CASSRGTSAYNEQFF
TRBV30	-	-	TRBJ1-5	TGTGCCTGGAACCCAGGGTCGAGCAATCAGCCCCAGCATTTT	CAWNPGSSNQPQHF
TRBV11-2	-	many	TRBJ2-5	TGTGCCAGCAGCAAAGGTGGTCGGCGAGAGACCCAGTACTTC	CASSKGGRRETQYF
TRBV11-2	-	many	TRBJ2-5	TGTGCCAGCAGCTTAGATGGCAGTGGAGCGGCGGGAAGGCGGGAGACCCAGTACTTC	CASSLDGSGAAGRRETQYF
TRBV20-1	-	many	TRBJ2-7	TGCAGTGCTAGAGATCTACAGGCCTTCTCCTACGAGCAGTACTTC	CSARDLQAFSYEQYF
TRBV15	TRBD2	few	TRBJ2-2	TGTGCCACCAGCACCCTTGGTTCATGGGGGGGTGGCACCGGGGAGCTGTTTTTT	CATSTLGSWGGGTGELFF
TRBV20-1	TRBD1	few	TRBJ2-7	TGCAGTGCTAGACCCGTCCTCCGCGGGACAGGGAGCCACGAGCAGTACTTC	CSARPVLRGTGSHEQYF
TRBV28	TRBD1	-	TRBJ2-2	TGTGCCAGCAGCTCCTTATCGACAGGGCGAAACACCGGGGAGCTGTTTTTT	CASSSLSTGRNTGELFF
TRBV5-5	-	-	TRBJ2-5	TGTGCCAGCAGTTTACAAGGCTCAAGCGAGACCCAGTACTTC	CASSLQGSSETQYF
TRBV3-1	-	many	TRBJ1-1	TGTGCCAGCAGCCACGATTTAGGACACCAGCCAGCGAACACTGAAGCTTTCTTT	CASSHDLGHQPANTEAFF
TRBV28	-	many	TRBJ2-7	TGTGCCAGCAGTTTATCCGCAGGGGGGGCCGAGCAGTACTTC	CASSLSAGGAEQYF